These 14 T cell receptor beta chains came from one sample sequenced in a study of patients and donors after allogeneic stem cell transplantation. TCRdb re-derived calls from the RT-PCR reads in MiXCR, one entry per CDR3 protein. The data show about a million distinct CDR3 sequences, with 18% seen just once and about 6% held by the top ten. The sequenced sample was blood, either unsorted or a sorted T cell fraction (not recorded which). These receptors were collected from a human donor who was either an allogeneic HSCT recipient or a stem cell or donor lymphocyte infusion donor (not recorded which). It is not recorded whose cells these are; they may come from a transplant donor.

This clonotype was found many times. The chain is built from TRBV6-5 and TRBJ2-5, with 8 bases lining up with TRBD2. The V gene's germline CDR1 is MNHEY and CDR2 SVGAGI. The CDR3 loop spans 14 amino acids. Losses at the gene ends were 2 bases for V and 5 bases for J; bases not matched to a gene: 4. In DNA, the CDR3 is TGTGCCAGCAGTTACCTTTCTAGCGGGGAGACCCAGTACTTC. Protein: CASSYLSSGETQYF.

The genes are TRBV27 and TRBJ1-1, with D tentatively TRBD1 (6 bases). Per the germline V gene, CDR1 is MNHEY and CDR2 is SMNVEV (reference sequence). This CDR3 region has 15 residues. With 2 bases removed from V and 3 bases from J, the gap between germline ends came to 13 bases. The CDR3 spells CASSLTGGYDTEAFF. The DNA for the CDR3 is TGTGCCAGCAGTTTAACTGGGGGCTATGACACTGAAGCTTTCTTT.

The table lists this clonotype with a few counts. The chain has TRBV6-1 and TRBJ2-3; TRBD1 is a possible D gene (6 bases). The V and J ends lost 6 bases and 2 bases respectively, with 15 bases between them. The length of the CDR3 is 15 residues. Per germline, CDR1 MNHNS and CDR2 SASEGT. CDR3 amino acids: CASSRGQIFTDTQYF. In nucleotides, the CDR3 is TGTGCCAGCAGCCGGGGACAAATATTCACAGATACGCAGTATTTT.

This clonotype was observed a few times. The V call is TRBV29-1, the J call TRBJ2-7; 8 bases match TRBD1. Germline lookup yields CDR1 SQVTM and CDR2 ANQGSEA. V dropped 3 bases and J dropped 2; count of bases not matched to a gene: 6. The CDR3 has 14 residues. The CDR3 here is CSVEGQAPTYEQYF. DNA for the CDR3: TGCAGCGTTGAGGGACAGGCGCCGACCTACGAGCAGTACTTC.

This clonotype has a handful of counts. The genes are TRBV12-3 or TRBV12-4 and TRBJ1-3; D might be TRBD1 (6 bases). The CDR3 length is 16 residues. The germline V and J ends were trimmed by 6 bases and 4 bases, with 19 bases remaining between them. The CDR3 loop is CASSYGQPGRGNTIYF. In DNA form, the CDR3 reads TGTGCCAGCAGCTACGGACAGCCTGGACGCGGAAACACCATATATTTT.

This clonotype was detected ten times or more. The genes are TRBV12-3 or TRBV12-4 and TRBJ2-1, with D possibly being TRBD1 (5 bases). The CDR3 spans 16 residues. V lost 0 bases and J 0 bases, leaving 9 bases between the germline ends. The CDR3 sequence is CASSLAGRSSYNEQFF. The CDR3 coding sequence is TGTGCCAGCAGTTTAGCGGGGCGGAGCTCCTACAATGAGCAGTTCTTC.

This clonotype was recorded a few times. The rearrangement links TRBV7-8 to TRBJ2-7, with D unresolved. V was shortened by 3 bases and J by 1 base, with 10 bases between the two germline ends. Germline values: CDR1 SGHVS, CDR2 FQNEAQ. This CDR3 comprises 14 residues. The CDR3 region has the DNA TGTGCCAGCAGCTTCGGCGAGGTTTCCTACGAGCAGTACTTC. Amino acids: CASSFGEVSYEQYF.

In this sample, this clonotype turned up a few times. The chain couples TRBV18 to TRBJ1-2, with D possibly being TRBD1 (6 bases). CDR1 is KGHSH, CDR2 LQKENI, per germline. The CDR3 is 17 residues long. Trimming left V 3 bases short and J 0 bases short, with 17 bases between. The CDR3 region has the DNA TGTGCCAGCTCACCCCCCGAGGGGGGGGCGCCTAACTATGGCTACACCTTC. Its protein product is CASSPPEGGAPNYGYTF.

This clonotype has just a few counts. The CDR3, as DNA: TGTGCCAGCAGTCTAGGGGCCCAGAACACCATATATTTT. This translates into CASSLGAQNTIYF. V usage is TRBV25-1 and J usage is TRBJ1-3, with D maybe TRBD1 (5 bases). Trimming took 5 bases from V and 7 from J, leaving 12 bases between them. Germline lookup yields CDR1 MGHDK and CDR2 SYGVNS. This CDR3 is built from 13 residues.

This clonotype has ten or more counts. The V and J genes are TRBV12-3 or TRBV12-4 and TRBJ2-1; TRBD2 matches at 11 bases. After removal of 6 bases from V and 4 bases from J, the junction contained 8 bases not matched to a gene. CDR3 size: 16 residues. The CDR3 spells CASRPQTSGGYNEQFF. The CDR3 DNA is TGTGCCAGCAGACCGCAAACTAGCGGGGGTTACAATGAGCAGTTCTTC.

This clonotype was seen a few times. The chain links TRBV20-1 to TRBJ2-7, with 9 bases lining up with TRBD2. Germline V gene lookup returns CDR1 DFQATT and CDR2 SNEGSKA (reference sequence). This CDR3 comprises 14 residues. V gave up 0 bases and J gave up 4 bases; unmatched junction bases: 4. CDR3 coding DNA: TGCAGTGCTAGAGATGGTAGCGGGAGATACGAGCAGTACTTC. Protein sequence: CSARDGSGRYEQYF.

The V call is TRBV27, the J call TRBJ1-2; D is ambiguous. The CDR3 has 12 residues. Germline CDR1 MNHEY, CDR2 SMNVEV (reference sequence). The CDR3 region has the DNA TGTGCTACGAGGAGCGGTAACTATGGCTACACCTTC. Encoded protein: CATRSGNYGYTF.

Only a few counts were recorded for this clonotype. V gene TRBV29-1 combines with J gene TRBJ1-5; perhaps TRBD1 as D (6 bases). The germline V and J ends were trimmed by 4 bases and 2 bases, with 6 bases remaining between them. This CDR3 is 12 amino acids long. The germline CDR1 and CDR2 sequences are SQVTM and ANQGSEA. The CDR3 here is CSVAGGNQPQHF. DNA of the CDR3: TGCAGCGTTGCAGGGGGCAATCAGCCCCAGCATTTT. Drawing the rest from reference TRBV29-1 and TRBJ1-5, the complete variable domain is SAVISQKPSRDICQRGTSLTIQCQVDSQVTMMFWYRQQPGQSLTLIATANQGSEATYESGFVIDKFPISRPNLTFSTLTVSNMSPEDSSIYLCSVAGGNQPQHFGDGTRLSIL.

This clonotype was seen only a few times. The V gene is TRBV20-1, the J gene TRBJ2-7, with unresolved D. Germline V gene lookup returns CDR1 DFQATT and CDR2 SNEGSKA (reference sequence). The germline V and J ends were trimmed by 5 bases and 4 bases, with 15 bases remaining between them. CDR3 length: 13 amino acids. CDR3 nucleotides: TGCAGTGCTTCTAGATTGGATGGGTACGAGCAGTACTTC. It is translated as CSASRLDGYEQYF.